These 18 T cell receptor beta chains were all obtained from the same sample, sequenced in a study of regulatory T cells in long-lasting Graves disease. As for time point: newly diagnosed GD, antithyroid drugs for less than 3 months. Extracted PBMC RNA gave rise to the TCR library. CDR3-region Arm-PCR and iRepertoire HTBI primers produced the TCR beta libraries. TCRdb reanalysed the multiplex PCR reads using MiXCR and keeps one entry per CDR3 protein. In the table there are about 400,000 distinct CDR3 sequences, approximately 16% of which are singletons. These records were also assigned to another study, of T cells in Graves' hyperthyroidism and ophthalmopathy.

The sequenced sample was peripheral blood mononuclear cells (PBMCs), obtained at new diagnosis, from a patient treated with antithyroid drugs. The receptors here all came from a woman in her thirties or forties with Graves disease.

CDR3: CASSQDRQGGTEAFF. The DNA of the CDR3 is TGCGCCAGCAGCCAAGACCGACAAGGTGGGACTGAAGCTTTCTTT. This chain connects TRBV4-1 to TRBJ1-1; D call uncertain. Trimming took 0 bases from V and 5 from J, leaving 13 bases between them. The CDR3 totals 15 residues. The germline CDR1 and CDR2 sequences are MGHRA and YSYEKL.

Points on this clonotype: This could be a read error, since a much larger clone is one nucleotide away. The chain employs TRBV2 and TRBJ2-1; 13 bases map to TRBD2. Per germline, CDR1 SNHLY and CDR2 FYNNEI. Trimming at V came to 6 bases and at J to 10 bases, leaving 9 bases not matched to a gene. The CDR3 contains 15 residues. CDR3 sequence: CASRETSGRSYEQFF. CDR3 coding DNA: TGTGCCAGCAGGGAGACTAGCGGGAGGTCCTACGAGCAGTTCTTC.

This clonotype came up many times. The chain combines TRBV11-3 with TRBJ2-1, with 9 nucleotides matching TRBD2. Losses at the gene ends were 3 bases for V and 4 bases for J; bases not matched to a gene: 1. The CDR3 is 14 amino acids. Germline V gene lookup returns CDR1 SGHNT and CDR2 YENEEA. DNA of the CDR3: TGTGCCAGCAGCTTGGGACTAGCATACAATGAGCAGTTCTTC. Translating gives CASSLGLAYNEQFF.

This clonotype was seen repeatedly, ten times or more. The rearrangement uses TRBV24-1 and TRBJ2-5; 8 bases agree with TRBD1. The J call may not be correct, given that the DNA end is closer to TRBJ2-1. The CDR3 has 15 residues. CDR1 is KGHDR, CDR2 SFDVKD, per germline. CDR3 nucleotide sequence: TGTGCCACCAGTGATCTGGACAGGGACTACAATGAGCAGTTCTTC. This encodes CATSDLDRDYNEQFF.

This clonotype was detected many times. The chain combines TRBV2 with TRBJ2-7; TRBD2 aligns across 9 bases. Trimming at V came to 3 bases and at J to 3 bases, leaving 6 bases not matched to a gene. This CDR3 has 15 amino acids. Germline values: CDR1 SNHLY, CDR2 FYNNEI. As DNA, the CDR3 is TGTGCCAGCAGTGAGGGACTAGCCACTAACTACGAGCAGTACTTC. Its translation is CASSEGLATNYEQYF.

This clonotype was observed a handful of times. The chain employs TRBV6-5 and TRBJ2-3; tentative D call: TRBD2 (5 bases). Trimming removed 3 bases at V and 0 bases at J, with 10 bases between. The length of the CDR3 is 15 residues. In germline, CDR1 is MNHEY, CDR2 SVGAGI. CDR3 protein: CASSYRAASTDTQYF. Written as DNA, the CDR3 is TGTGCCAGCAGTTATCGAGCGGCTAGCACAGATACGCAGTATTTT.

V and J are TRBV5-1 and TRBJ2-5, with TRBD2 identical over 8 bases. Germline V lookup: CDR1 SGHRS, CDR2 YFSETQ. The CDR3 covers 16 residues. The junction had 10 bases not matched to a gene; V was cut back by 3 bases and J by 3 bases. This CDR3 reads CASSWGLVNGEETQYF. The CDR3 nucleotides read TGCGCCAGCAGCTGGGGACTAGTGAATGGCGAAGAGACCCAGTACTTC. The full variable domain, with the rest looked up from reference TRBV5-1 and TRBJ2-5, is KAGVTQTPRYLIKTRGQQVTLSCSPISGHRSVSWYQQTPGQGLQFLFEYFSETQRNKGNFPGRFSGRQFSNSRSEMNVSTLELGDSALYLCASSWGLVNGEETQYFGPGTRLLVL.

This clonotype was seen ten or more times. This sequence joins TRBV12-3 or TRBV12-4 and TRBJ2-7; a weak D match, TRBD2 (6 bases). With 3 bases removed from V and 3 bases from J, the gap between germline ends came to 12 bases. The CDR3 runs 14 residues. In nucleotides, the CDR3 is TGTGCCAGCAGTTTGGGGGGTGTCAACTACGAGCAGTACTTC. This codes for CASSLGGVNYEQYF.

There are many counts of this clonotype. V usage is TRBV18 and J usage is TRBJ2-7, with D uncertain. The CDR3 loop spans 14 amino acids. Germline CDR1 and CDR2: KGHSH and LQKENI. Trimming took off 3 bases at V and 0 bases at J, with 9 bases between the two ends. The CDR3 sequence is CASSPRLSSYEQYF. CDR3 nucleotide sequence: TGTGCCAGCTCACCGAGACTGAGCTCCTACGAGCAGTACTTC.

This clonotype was detected ten times or more. The chain links TRBV7-6 to TRBJ2-1, with 10 nucleotides matching TRBD2. Per the germline V gene, CDR1 is SGHVS and CDR2 is FNYEAQ. Germline trimming cut 5 bases from V and 2 bases from J; bases unmatched to any gene: 6. The CDR3 totals 16 residues. The chain's CDR3 is CASSLPTSGTYNEQFF. CDR3 sequence (DNA): TGTGCCAGCAGCCTACCAACTAGCGGGACCTACAATGAGCAGTTCTTC. Filled out from reference TRBV7-6 and TRBJ2-1, the complete variable domain reads GAGVSQSPRYKVTKRGQDVALRCDPISGHVSLYWYRQALGQGPEFLTYFNYEAQQDKSGLPNDRFSAERPEGSISTLTIQRTEQRDSAMYRCASSLPTSGTYNEQFFGPGTRLTVL.

Ten or more counts support this clonotype. As DNA, the CDR3 is TGTGCCAGCAGTTTCTCGACAGGAGTCACCTCCTACGAGCAGTACTTC. Translating it yields CASSFSTGVTSYEQYF. The chain recombines TRBV12-3 or TRBV12-4 with TRBJ2-7; weak D call: TRBD1 (6 bases). The CDR3 runs 16 residues. V was pared by 3 bases and J by 0 bases, with 15 bases between.

This clonotype has only a few counts. The chain is built from TRBV7-9 and TRBJ2-3; TRBD1 aligns across 8 bases. Trimming removed 3 bases from V and 2 bases from J; junction bases left unmatched: 4. This CDR3 comprises 15 residues. Looked up from germline, CDR1 is SEHNR and CDR2 is FQNEAQ (reference sequence). DNA of the CDR3: TGTGCCAGCAGCTTTCGGACAGGGCACACAGATACGCAGTATTTT. The encoded protein is CASSFRTGHTDTQYF. Full variable domain (remainder filled in from reference TRBV7-9 and TRBJ2-3): DTGVSQNPRHKITKRGQNVTFRCDPISEHNRLYWYRQTLGQGPEFLTYFQNEAQLEKSRLLSDRFSAERPKGSFSTLEIQRTEQGDSAMYLCASSFRTGHTDTQYFGPGTRLTVL.

This clonotype was detected ten times or more. The chain employs TRBV28 and TRBJ1-1; D is unresolved. The CDR3 extends over 15 amino acids. The germline CDR1 and CDR2 sequences are MDHEN and SYDVKM. The ends were cut back, 6 bases at V and 3 bases at J, with 17 bases in the middle. The CDR3, as DNA: TGTGCCAGCAGCCCCATAGGGAATAGGTACACTGAAGCTTTCTTT. Protein product: CASSPIGNRYTEAFF.

In this sample, this clonotype turned up many times. The chain uses TRBV10-2 and TRBJ2-5; D is unclear. Looked up from germline, CDR1 is WSHSY and CDR2 is SAAADI. Between the trimmed V and J ends, which lost 5 bases and 5 bases, there was a span of 12 bases. The CDR3 extends over 13 amino acids. DNA for the CDR3: TGCGCCAGCAGTCCCTCTGTGGCGGAGACCCAGTACTTC. Translated, it gives CASSPSVAETQYF.

This clonotype has ten or more counts. The chain links TRBV6-5 to TRBJ1-4; 9 positions match TRBD1. CDR3 length: 16 amino acids. Germline V gene data show CDR1 as MNHEY and CDR2 as SVGAGI. V lost 2 bases, J lost 6 bases, and 7 bases stayed unmatched. The CDR3 spells CASSYVGGTGHEKLFF. CDR3 sequence (DNA): TGTGCCAGCAGTTACGTAGGAGGGACAGGGCATGAAAAACTGTTTTTT.

This clonotype was observed a handful of times. At one end the junction does not follow the germline gene, possibly because of a read error. The V gene is TRBV27, the J gene TRBJ2-7; D is perhaps TRBD1 (5 bases). CDR1 is MNHEY, CDR2 SMNVEV, per germline (reference sequence). This CDR3 contains 13 residues. CDR3 DNA: TGTGCCGGCAGTTTAGTAGGGGATGACGAGCAGTACTTC. Translated: CAGSLVGDDEQYF.

This clonotype was counted ten times or more. The chain joins TRBV6-1 to TRBJ2-5, with 7 nucleotides matching TRBD1. V lost 5 bases to trimming and J lost 7 bases; unmatched junction nucleotides: 1. The CDR3 is 11 residues long. The germline gives CDR1 MNHNS, CDR2 SASEGT. The CDR3 region is CASSRQGTQYF. DNA of the CDR3: TGTGCCAGCAGTCGACAGGGGACCCAGTACTTC.

Ten or more counts support this clonotype. The chain couples TRBV30 to TRBJ1-2; D is uncertain. With 5 bases removed from V and 4 bases from J, the gap between germline ends came to 5 bases. Germline V CDR1 and CDR2: GTSNPN, SVGIG (reference sequence). The CDR3 runs 10 residues. The CDR3 here is CAWGSYGYTF. CDR3 bases: TGTGCCTGGGGATCCTATGGCTACACCTTC.